This T cell receptor (beta chain) emerged from a study of beta chain features in type 1 diabetes. Study as a whole: Age and gender were similar between patients and healthy donors, as were cell yields.

Every bit of the isolated RNA underwent reverse transcription, so sequencing read expressed TCRB transcripts. Repertoires were generated with immunoSEQ multiplex PCR, while TCRdb's copy carries only in-frame clones and drops some. The data contain over 40,000 clones, around 52% of them singletons. In total, each donor contributed a single heparinised blood draw that averaged about 120 mL. Only a few counts were recorded for this clone. Its antigen is unidentified. The germline V gene has CDR1 SGHTA and CDR2 FQGNSA. After removal of 1 base from V and 2 bases from J, the junction contained 4 bases not matched to a gene. CDR3 size: 15 residues. Study-wide results and limits: Among patients, naive, central memory and Treg TCRB repertoires appeared more similar than among healthy donors.

The sequencing sample was made of Tregs from blood. The chain is built from TRBV7-2 and TRBJ1-2, with 7 bases lining up with TRBD1. The TCR sequence derives from a woman in her late teens or twenties in good health. The CDR3: CASSLEGGQNYGYTF. The CDR3 DNA follows: TGTGCCAGCAGCTTAGAGGGGGGACAGAACTATGGCTACACCTTC.